Below, one T cell receptor (beta chain) is given with its context. Its antigen is still unknown. The data were taken from a study of cytomegalovirus exposure and HLA in healthy donors. Looking at the study overall: Within the Caucasian-associated ancestry cluster were roughly 81% of the roughly 400 genotyped donors. Notes on the study in general: Apart from CMV serostatus, no immune exposure information was available. TCR beta V- and J-gene trimming, according to a later analysis, was linked to a missense DCLRE1C variant. Reportedly, a later analysis found an Asian-associated ancestry cluster had fewer N-insertions than the roughly 700-donor mean.

PCR employed 60 Vbeta and 13 Jbeta primers. Assay used: immunoSEQ multiplex PCR; TCRdb lists only in-frame clones, some missing. This sample has 90,000 to 150,000 clones; 63% occur once, and the top ten carry approximately 9.1%. CDR3 length: 16 residues. Unmatched junction bases numbered 6, after V lost 1 base and J lost 7 bases. The germline V gene has CDR1 SGHTA and CDR2 FQGNSA. What was sequenced was PBMCs. V is TRBV7-2 and J is TRBJ2-1; TRBD1 agrees at 11 bases. The sequence came from a man aged 40-49 years in good health and CMV-seropositive. For the CDR3, the DNA is TGTGCCAGCAGCTTAGGGGGGACAGGGGGTTTGAATGAGCAGTTCTTC. Its translation: CASSLGGTGGLNEQFF.